This passage covers 26 T cell receptor beta chains from one sample sequenced in a study of cytomegalovirus exposure and HLA in healthy donors. The PCR made use of 60 Vbeta and 13 Jbeta primers. Profiling relied on immunoSEQ multiplex PCR, and the TCRdb table lists in-frame clones only, not all of them. Among some 110,000 clones, around 80% were seen once, and the ten largest hold 8.2%. Sequenced material: PBMCs. These receptors originate from a man between 40 and 49 years old in good health and CMV-seropositive.

This clone has just a few counts. The V gene is TRBV7-9, the J gene TRBJ2-5; tentative D call: TRBD1 (5 bases). V shed 4 bases and J shed 1 base, with 10 bases lying between them. CDR1 and CDR2 from the germline V gene are SEHNR and FQNEAQ (reference sequence). The CDR3 has 14 residues. The CDR3 DNA reads as TGTGCCAGCAGCTCGAAGGACATCCAAGAGACCCAGTACTTC. This encodes CASSSKDIQETQYF.

The CDR3: CASSQLPGENTGELFF. Written as DNA, the CDR3 is TGCGCCAGCAGTCAACTTCCAGGTGAGAACACCGGGGAGCTGTTTTTT. The V and J genes are TRBV23-1 and TRBJ2-2; unclear D gene. TRBV23-1 is sorted into the ORF group, with uncertain function. The ends were cut back, 2 bases at V and 1 base at J, with 11 bases in the middle. This CDR3 has 16 residues.

J is TRBJ2-3 and V is TRBV7-6; no firm D call. Deletions cut 5 bases from V and 6 bases from J, with 9 bases between. This CDR3 has 12 amino acids. The V gene's germline CDR1 is SGHVS and CDR2 FNYEAQ. CDR3 loop: CASSLSGDTQYF. As DNA, the CDR3 is TGTGCCAGCAGCCTTTCCGGGGATACGCAGTATTTT.

A remark on this clone: Sequence at one end of the junction differs from germline and may be a read error. The CDR3 reads CASSLDGAGGIAKNSQYF. Here the CDR3 DNA reads TGTGCCAGCAGTCTAGACGGCGCGGGGGGGATAGCCAAAAACAGTCAGTACTTC. The chain joins TRBV13 to TRBJ2-4, with 9 bases lining up with TRBD2. Germline V gives CDR1 PRHDT, CDR2 FYEKMQ (reference sequence). CDR3 length: 18 residues.

The chain combines TRBV6-1 with TRBJ1-2, with D perhaps matching TRBD1 (5 bases). The germline gives CDR1 MNHNS, CDR2 SASEGT. The length of the CDR3 is 12 residues. The V end lost 6 bases, the J end lost 2 bases, and 7 bases lay between the germline ends. CDR3 coding DNA: TGTGCCAGCAGGGAGGGGAACTATGGCTACACCTTC. It codes for CASREGNYGYTF.

In DNA, the CDR3 is TGTGCCTGGAACCCGACAGGCATCAATCAGCCCCAGCATTTT. It codes for CAWNPTGINQPQHF. V usage is TRBV30 and J usage is TRBJ1-5, with a tentative D call TRBD1 (6 bases). This CDR3 region has 14 residues. The germline V gene has CDR1 GTSNPN and CDR2 SVGIG (reference sequence). V lost 4 bases, J lost 3 bases, and 13 bases lay in between.

The rearrangement links TRBV7-2 to TRBJ2-3; 7 positions match TRBD2. V shed 5 bases, J shed 1 base, and the junction held 6 bases outside the gene matches. Germline V gives CDR1 SGHTA, CDR2 FQGNSA. This CDR3 spans 15 amino acids. The CDR3 spells CASSQSGTRTDTQYF. The CDR3 DNA sequence: TGTGCCAGCAGCCAAAGCGGGACCCGCACAGATACGCAGTATTTT.

Note on this clone: Mismatch with germline at one junction end may stem from a read error. Other DNA sequences within the sample encode an identical CDR3. The rearrangement links TRBV4-2 to TRBJ2-2, with D tentatively TRBD1 (6 bases). The CDR3 extends over 17 amino acids. The V gene's germline CDR1 is LGHNA and CDR2 YNFKEQ. CDR3 amino acids: CASSQLFRDTNTGELFF. CDR3 nucleotides: TGTGCCAGCAGCCAACTCTTCCGGGACACCAACACCGGGGAACTGTTTTTT.

The CDR3 region is CASSKGLAGGLTYF. The CDR3 region has the DNA TGTGCCAGCAGCAAGGGACTAGCGGGGGGGCTGACGTACTTC. The V gene is TRBV7-2, the J gene TRBJ2-5, with TRBD2 identical over 16 bases. V was pared by 5 bases and J by 13 bases, with 7 bases of the junction left unmatched. Germline V CDR1 and CDR2: SGHTA, FQGNSA. The CDR3 covers 14 residues.

V is TRBV14 and J is TRBJ2-3; 10 nucleotides match TRBD1. Germline V gene sequence: CDR1 SGHDN, CDR2 FVKESK. This CDR3 has 15 residues. V was pared by 6 bases and J by 2 bases, with 5 bases of the junction left unmatched. CDR3 nucleotide sequence: TGTGCCAGCAGTCGGGACAGGGGATTCACAGATACGCAGTATTTT. The encoded protein is CASSRDRGFTDTQYF.

The chain recombines TRBV30 with TRBJ2-2, with 11 bases fitting TRBD1. The CDR3 covers 14 residues. Per the germline V gene, CDR1 is GTSNPN and CDR2 is SVGIG (reference sequence). The J segment lost 6 bases and the V segment lost 3 bases, leaving 3 bases of the junction unmatched. CDR3 region: CAWRPGQGAGELFF. Written as DNA, the CDR3 is TGTGCCTGGAGGCCGGGACAGGGGGCCGGGGAGCTGTTTTTT.

This sequence joins TRBV9 and TRBJ1-2; perhaps TRBD1 as D (6 bases). There are 14 residues in the CDR3. The germline V and J ends were trimmed by 3 bases and 4 bases, with 13 bases remaining between them. Germline V lookup: CDR1 SGDLS, CDR2 YYNGEE. The CDR3 here is CASSAHTGPYGYTF. Written as DNA, the CDR3 is TGTGCCAGCAGCGCTCACACAGGGCCCTATGGCTACACCTTC. Full variable domain (missing parts from reference TRBV9 and TRBJ1-2): DSGVTQTPKHLITATGQRVTLRCSPRSGDLSVYWYQQSLDQGLQFLIQYYNGEERAKGNILERFSAQQFPDLHSELNLSSLELGDSALYFCASSAHTGPYGYTFGSGTRLTVV.

The CDR3 loop is CASRMTGVVTEAFF. In DNA, the CDR3 is TGTGCCAGTAGGATGACAGGGGTGGTCACTGAAGCTTTCTTT. The J gene is TRBJ1-1, the V gene TRBV19; 8 bases align to TRBD1. The CDR3 extends over 14 amino acids. The V and J ends lost 6 bases and 4 bases, in that order; junction bases with no gene match: 7. Germline CDR1 reads LNHDA; CDR2 reads SQIVND (reference sequence).

The V gene is TRBV25-1, the J gene TRBJ2-5, with 9 bases that match TRBD2. Germline loops: CDR1 MGHDK, CDR2 SYGVNS. V was pared by 4 bases and J by 5 bases, with 8 bases of the junction left unmatched. The CDR3 spans 15 residues. In DNA, the CDR3 is TGTGCCAGCAGTGGGGTAGCGGGGGTGTGGGAGACCCAGTACTTC. Its translation is CASSGVAGVWETQYF.

V and J are TRBV4-2 and TRBJ1-3; D gene uncertain. Germline CDR1 is LGHNA and CDR2 is YNFKEQ. V was trimmed by 0 bases and J by 1 base, leaving 7 bases between them. The CDR3 totals 15 residues. In nucleotides, the CDR3 is TGTGCCAGCAGCCAAGATCTGAGGTCTGGAAACACCATATATTTT. As protein: CASSQDLRSGNTIYF.

As to this clone: One end of the junction does not line up with germline, which may come from a read error. The chain's CDR3 is CASSPSRGAGANGLTF. In nucleotides, the CDR3 is TGTGCCAGCTCACCATCGCGGGGCGCTGGGGCCAACGGCCTGACTTTC. This chain links TRBV18 with TRBJ2-6; maybe TRBD2 (6 bases). The germline V gene has CDR1 KGHSH and CDR2 LQKENI. The CDR3 loop spans 16 amino acids.

V is TRBV10-3 and J is TRBJ2-3, with D possibly matching TRBD2 (6 bases). CDR3 size: 15 residues. Germline loops: CDR1 ENHRY, CDR2 SYGVKD. The V end was cut by 2 bases, the J end by 2 bases, with 11 bases between. The CDR3 reads CAISEDGGDTDTQYF. CDR3 sequence (DNA): TGTGCCATCAGTGAGGACGGGGGTGACACAGATACGCAGTATTTT.

The chain combines TRBV15 with TRBJ2-7; weak D call: TRBD2 (6 bases). This CDR3 contains 15 residues. The V gene's germline CDR1 is LNHNV and CDR2 YYDKDF (reference sequence). V lost 3 bases to trimming and J lost 3 bases, with 15 bases between them. The CDR3 DNA follows: TGTGCCACCAGCAGTAGGCGGGAAGGGTACTACGAGCAGTACTTC. Protein product: CATSSRREGYYEQYF.

This chain links TRBV30 with TRBJ1-1; D is unclear. Germline assignment: CDR1 GTSNPN and CDR2 SVGIG (reference sequence). The V gene lost 5 bases and the J gene lost 7 bases, with 17 bases spanning the gap. The CDR3 sequence is 13 residues long. Here the CDR3 reads CAWGGGVGSEAFF. The CDR3 coding sequence is TGTGCCTGGGGTGGTGGTGTTGGGAGTGAAGCTTTCTTT.

The V and J genes are TRBV11-3 and TRBJ2-7, with 10 bases aligning to TRBD2. The CDR3 is 16 residues long. V lost 5 bases, J lost 2 bases, and 9 bases stayed unmatched. Germline values: CDR1 SGHNT, CDR2 YENEEA. CDR3 DNA: TGTGCCAGCAGCCCCGGGACTAGCGTCAATCCCTACGAGCAGTACTTC. This sequence encodes CASSPGTSVNPYEQYF.

The gene calls are TRBV4-2 and TRBJ2-7, with TRBD2 identical over 14 bases. J gave up 6 bases and V 0 bases, and 4 bases lay outside the gene matches. The CDR3 has 16 amino acids. Germline values: CDR1 LGHNA, CDR2 YNFKEQ. CDR3 bases: TGTGCCAGCAGCCAAGAGACTAGCGGGAGGGCAAGCGAGCAGTACTTC. It codes for CASSQETSGRASEQYF.

This clone was seen a handful of times. This chain uses TRBV11-2 with TRBJ2-7; TRBD2 is a possible D gene (5 bases). CDR3 length: 15 residues. The germline V gene has CDR1 SGHAT and CDR2 FQNNGV. V lost 5 bases to trimming and J lost 0 bases, with 14 bases between them. The CDR3 loop is CASSREAESSYEQYF. CDR3 coding DNA: TGTGCCAGCAGCCGTGAAGCGGAGAGCTCCTACGAGCAGTACTTC.

This clone has only a few counts. The CDR3 DNA follows: TGTGCCAGCAGCCAAGAGCGGCACTACGAGCAGTACTTC. Translation gives CASSQERHYEQYF. The gene calls are TRBV4-2 and TRBJ2-7; no clear D gene. The germline V gene encodes CDR1 LGHNA and CDR2 YNFKEQ. With 0 bases removed from V and 3 bases from J, the gap between germline ends came to 6 bases. The CDR3 is 13 residues long.

The chain employs TRBV4-1 and TRBJ2-2; TRBD1 agrees at 7 bases. The CDR3 covers 16 residues. Germline V gives CDR1 MGHRA, CDR2 YSYEKL. J was trimmed by 4 bases and V by 0 bases; bases with no gene match: 5. The CDR3 DNA reads TGCGCCAGCAGCCAAGATCCGGGACAGCTCACCGGGGAGCTGTTTTTT. Translation: CASSQDPGQLTGELFF.

This sequence joins TRBV14 and TRBJ2-7, with 8 bases matching TRBD1. CDR3 size: 16 residues. CDR1 and CDR2 from the germline V gene are SGHDN and FVKESK. V shed 1 base, J shed 2 bases, and the junction held 7 bases outside the gene matches. CDR3 protein: CASSQGRTGRTYEQYF. The DNA for the CDR3 is TGTGCCAGCAGCCAAGGAAGGACAGGGCGAACCTACGAGCAGTACTTC. Full variable domain (missing parts from reference TRBV14 and TRBJ2-7): EAGVTQFPSHSVIEKGQTVTLRCDPISGHDNLYWYRRVMGKEIKFLLHFVKESKQDESGMPNNRFLAERTGGTYSTLKVQPAELEDSGVYFCASSQGRTGRTYEQYFGPGTRLTVT.

This clone was recorded once. This chain uses TRBV28 with TRBJ1-4; D may be TRBD1 (5 bases). This CDR3 region has 14 residues. V lost 5 bases and J 4 bases, leaving 11 bases between the germline ends. Germline CDR1 and CDR2: MDHEN and SYDVKM. CDR3 amino acids: CASSSGGGNEKLFF. In DNA, the CDR3 is TGTGCCAGCAGTAGTGGGGGAGGTAATGAAAAACTGTTTTTT.